Sequencing of this T cell receptor (beta chain) was carried out in a study of blood T cell repertoires in COVID-19. Study-level background: Specimens from acute and convalescent COVID-19 originated in the United States, Italy and Spain. PBMCs, B-cell-depleted T cells, or T cells were the source of the cDNA or gDNA that made up the material.

Per the authors' pipeline: Estimation of nucleated cell counts was performed using reference gene primer amplification. Method: immunoSEQ multiplex PCR; TCRdb's copy keeps in-frame clones and lacks some. The V and J calls and clone size were taken over from that table, and D and trimming were inferred from the DNA. The table includes 260,000 or so clones, roughly 88% detected once. Trimming pared 1 base from V and 2 bases from J, leaving 8 bases between. This CDR3 spans 15 amino acids. In germline, CDR1 is KGHSH, CDR2 LQKENI. The origin of this receptor is a human donor in a cohort sampled during active COVID-19. The chain employs TRBV18 and TRBJ2-2; the D gene is possibly TRBD2 (6 bases). Sequencing was performed on peripheral blood. The CDR3 DNA reads TGTGCCAGCTCACCACTAGCGGAAAACACCGGGGAGCTGTTTTTT. It encodes CASSPLAENTGELFF.